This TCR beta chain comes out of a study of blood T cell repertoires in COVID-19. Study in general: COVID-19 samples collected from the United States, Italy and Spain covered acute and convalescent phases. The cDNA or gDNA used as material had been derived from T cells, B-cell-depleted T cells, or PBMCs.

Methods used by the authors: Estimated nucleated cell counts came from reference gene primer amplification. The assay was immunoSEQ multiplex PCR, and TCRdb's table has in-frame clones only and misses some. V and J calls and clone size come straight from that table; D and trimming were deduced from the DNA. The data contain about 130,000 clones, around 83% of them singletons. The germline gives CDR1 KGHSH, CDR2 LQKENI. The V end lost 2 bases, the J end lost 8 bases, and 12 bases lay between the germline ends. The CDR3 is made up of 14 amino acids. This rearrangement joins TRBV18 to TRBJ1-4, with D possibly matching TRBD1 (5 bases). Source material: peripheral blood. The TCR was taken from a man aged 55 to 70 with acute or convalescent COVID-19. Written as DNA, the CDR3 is TGTGCCAGCTCACCAAATGCGGGGGACGAAAAACTGTTTTTT. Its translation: CASSPNAGDEKLFF.